Listed below are T cell receptor beta chains from one sample, sequenced in a study of T cell repertoires in cytomegalovirus infection. TCRdb re-called the reads through MiXCR, storing one row per CDR3 protein. The sample records about 360,000 distinct CDR3 sequences, about a sixth being singletons. Material: PBMCs. All receptors come from a human donor in good health (CMV status not recorded). Some clones in this sample may be carry-over from other donors' samples. Each CDR3 is given with its conserved first and last residue. D genes are given only for firm matches. A row's size may be missing; if present it is once, few, many or a size class.

>.|.|TRBV6-5|TRBJ1-4
CASSYSLNRAIDEKLFF
TGTGCCAGCAGTTACTCACTGAACAGGGCAATTGATGAAAAACTGTTTTTT
>.|.|TRBV18|TRBJ2-1
CASSPPQRPRNEQFF
TGTGCCAGCTCACCACCGCAGCGACCGAGGAATGAGCAGTTCTTC
>TRBD1|.|TRBV6-6|TRBJ1-1
CASRSTGGRAFF
TGTGCCAGCAGATCCACAGGGGGTAGAGCTTTCTTT
>.|few|TRBV12-3/TRBV12-4|TRBJ2-2
CASTDYSNTGELFF
TGTGCCAGCACCGACTATTCGAACACCGGGGAGCTGTTTTTT
>.|.|TRBV18|TRBJ1-1
CASSPITGRAEAFF
TGTGCCAGCTCACCTATCACAGGGAGGGCTGAAGCTTTCTTT
>.|many|TRBV6-2/TRBV6-3|TRBJ2-7
CASSFIAVGVYEQYF
TGTGCCAGCAGCTTCATAGCGGTTGGGGTCTACGAGCAGTACTTC
>.|many|TRBV11-2|TRBJ2-2
CASSNRQAGGELFF
TGTGCCAGCTCCAATAGACAGGCTGGAGGGGAGCTGTTTTTT
>TRBD2|many|TRBV12-3/TRBV12-4|TRBJ2-1
CASNGGGSNNEQFF
TGTGCCAGCAACGGCGGGGGGAGTAACAATGAGCAGTTCTTC
>TRBD2|.|TRBV7-4|TRBJ2-1
CASSLELAGEQFF
TGTGCCAGCAGCTTAGAACTAGCGGGGGAGCAGTTCTTC
>TRBD1|many|TRBV7-2|TRBJ2-3
CASSSGGTGPQNTQYF
TGTGCCAGCAGCTCTGGGGGGACAGGGCCACAGAATACGCAGTATTTT
>TRBD1|.|TRBV10-3|TRBJ1-5
CAISLGQGNQPQHF
TGTGCCATCAGCCTTGGACAGGGCAATCAGCCCCAGCATTTT
>.|many|TRBV20-1|TRBJ2-5
CSGAQQETQYF
TGCAGTGGGGCACAGCAAGAGACCCAGTACTTC
>.|many|TRBV7-6|TRBJ2-5
CASSLGGAGQETQYF
TGTGCCAGCAGCTTAGGGGGGGCTGGCCAAGAGACCCAGTACTTC
>TRBD2|few|TRBV7-2|TRBJ2-7
CASSPAGGGPTYEQYF
TGTGCCAGCAGCCCAGCTGGCGGGGGTCCTACCTACGAGCAGTACTTC
>.|many|TRBV12-3/TRBV12-4|TRBJ1-1
CASCLALNTEAFF
TGTGCCAGCTGCCTGGCCCTGAACACTGAAGCTTTCTTT
>TRBD1|.|TRBV20-1|TRBJ1-1
CSALGIGTGGTEAFF
TGCAGTGCTCTAGGGATCGGGACAGGGGGGACTGAAGCTTTCTTT
>.|.|TRBV6-2/TRBV6-3|TRBJ1-4
CASREVRLKEKLFF
TGTGCCAGCAGAGAAGTTCGGCTGAAGGAAAAACTGTTTTTT
>TRBD2|.|TRBV12-3/TRBV12-4|TRBJ2-7
CASSLGRGDWEQYF
TGTGCCAGCAGTTTAGGTCGGGGGGACTGGGAGCAGTACTTC
>.|.|TRBV10-3|TRBJ2-1
CAISAGLPNEQFF
TGTGCCATCAGTGCCGGACTACCCAATGAGCAGTTCTTC
>TRBD2|few|TRBV14|TRBJ2-1
CASSQTSGILYNEQFF
TGTGCCAGCAGCCAAACTAGCGGGATCCTCTACAATGAGCAGTTCTTC
>.|few|TRBV6-5|TRBJ2-7
CASSYSSLDEQYF
TGTGCCAGCAGTTACTCGAGTTTGGACGAGCAGTACTTC
>.|.|TRBV14|TRBJ1-1
CASSQDVVSIGGMNTEAFF
TGTGCCAGCAGCCAAGATGTGGTTTCGATCGGGGGGATGAACACTGAAGCTTTCTTT
>.|many|TRBV7-7|TRBJ1-6
CASSKTGPRRHNSPLHF
TGTGCCAGCAGCAAAACTGGACCCCGGAGGCATAATTCACCCCTCCACTTT
>.|.|TRBV6-8|TRBJ2-7
CASTRAALSYEQYF
TGTGCCAGCACTAGGGCGGCCCTTTCCTACGAGCAGTACTTC
>.|many|TRBV7-2|TRBJ2-1
CASSPRGARVEQFF
TGTGCCAGCAGCCCCCGGGGGGCCAGAGTAGAGCAGTTCTTC
>TRBD2|.|TRBV20-1|TRBJ2-1
CSALSGAIYNEQFF
TGCAGTGCCCTGAGCGGGGCGATCTACAATGAGCAGTTCTTC
>.|.|TRBV29-1|TRBJ1-1
CSVEGRMNTEAFF
TGCAGCGTTGAAGGTCGGATGAACACTGAAGCTTTCTTT
>TRBD1|.|TRBV19|TRBJ2-3
CASTDRAFQDTQYF
TGTGCCAGTACCGACAGGGCTTTTCAAGATACGCAGTATTTT
>.|.|TRBV7-6|TRBJ2-7
CASSSSPFGEQYF
TGTGCCAGCAGCTCCAGTCCTTTTGGCGAGCAGTACTTC
>.|.|TRBV12-3/TRBV12-4|TRBJ1-1
CASRHNTEAFF
TGTGCCAGCAGACATAACACTGAAGCTTTCTTT
>TRBD1|many|TRBV12-3/TRBV12-4|TRBJ1-2
CASSPTGTANYGYTF
TGTGCCAGCAGCCCCACCGGGACAGCTAACTATGGCTACACCTTC
>.|many|TRBV10-3|TRBJ1-1
CAIRSGQNTEAFF
TGTGCCATCAGATCGGGACAGAACACTGAAGCTTTCTTT
>.|few|TRBV28|TRBJ2-2
CASLSGQRTTGELFF
TGTGCCAGCCTTTCAGGACAGCGGACCACCGGGGAGCTGTTTTTT
>TRBD1|.|TRBV12-3/TRBV12-4|TRBJ2-1
CASSITGGEYNEQFF
TGTGCCAGCAGTATAACAGGGGGCGAATACAATGAGCAGTTCTTC
>.|few|TRBV10-3|TRBJ2-7
CAIGEGVGIYEQYF
TGTGCCATCGGAGAGGGAGTTGGGATCTACGAGCAGTACTTC
>.|many|TRBV12-3/TRBV12-4|TRBJ1-2
CASSFDNGPYGYTF
TGTGCCAGCAGTTTCGATAACGGACCCTATGGCTACACCTTC
>.|.|TRBV5-5|TRBJ2-1
CASSSRVEGNEQFF
TGTGCCAGCAGCAGCCGAGTTGAGGGCAATGAGCAGTTCTTC
>TRBD1|many|TRBV28|TRBJ2-1
CASSPQGQGVNEQFF
TGTGCCAGCAGCCCTCAGGGACAGGGAGTCAATGAGCAGTTCTTC
>TRBD1|many|TRBV7-2|TRBJ1-2
CASSDRGDYGYTF
TGTGCCAGCAGCGACAGGGGTGACTATGGCTACACCTTC
>.|many|TRBV19|TRBJ1-5
CASSPMAGYQPQHF
TGTGCCAGTAGTCCAATGGCTGGATATCAGCCCCAGCATTTT
>TRBD2|.|TRBV20-1|TRBJ2-1
CSAHRTSGSNYNEQFF
TGCAGTGCTCATAGGACTAGCGGGTCTAACTACAATGAGCAGTTCTTC
>TRBD1|.|TRBV12-3/TRBV12-4|TRBJ2-5
CASSNSDRVGETQYF
TGTGCCAGCAGCAACTCGGACAGGGTCGGTGAGACCCAGTACTTC
>.|many|TRBV6-6|TRBJ2-7
CASTRASDVIYEQYF
TGTGCCAGCACCCGGGCGAGCGACGTAATCTACGAGCAGTACTTC
>.|many|TRBV6-1|TRBJ2-3
CASTLSSVVPGTDTQYF
TGTGCCAGCACCTTATCAAGTGTCGTTCCTGGCACAGATACGCAGTATTTT
>TRBD1|.|TRBV10-3|TRBJ2-1
CAISDGDRGFNEQFF
TGTGCCATCAGTGATGGAGACAGGGGTTTCAATGAGCAGTTCTTC
>TRBD2|once|TRBV6-6|TRBJ2-2
CASITGLAGGTGNTGELFF
TGTGCCAGCATTACGGGACTAGCGGGAGGGACCGGGAACACCGGGGAGCTGTTTTTT
>TRBD1|.|TRBV6-6|TRBJ1-1
CASTFGTGVNTEAFF
TGTGCCAGCACTTTTGGGACAGGGGTGAACACTGAAGCTTTCTTT
>.|.|TRBV7-9|TRBJ1-1
CASSFVGWYSEAFF
TGTGCCAGCAGCTTTGTTGGGTGGTACTCTGAAGCTTTCTTT
>.|many|TRBV7-2|TRBJ1-1
CASSSAGRLNTEAFF
TGTGCCAGCAGTTCGGCGGGCAGACTGAACACTGAAGCTTTCTTT
>TRBD1|few|TRBV12-3/TRBV12-4|TRBJ2-3
CASREGTGRTDTQYF
TGTGCCAGCAGAGAGGGGACAGGTCGCACAGATACGCAGTATTTT
>TRBD2|few|TRBV6-2/TRBV6-3|TRBJ2-5
CASSRSSGGSLTQYF
TGTGCCAGCAGTCGGTCTAGCGGGGGAAGTTTGACCCAGTACTTC
>.|few|TRBV4-1|TRBJ2-7
CASSQESVYEQYF
TGCGCCAGCAGCCAAGAGAGTGTCTACGAGCAGTACTTC
>.|many|TRBV4-1|TRBJ2-7
CASSQDHGLRRTYEQYF
TGCGCCAGCAGCCAAGACCACGGTCTCCGTAGAACCTACGAGCAGTACTTC
>.|.|TRBV5-1|TRBJ1-6
CASSSRGDANSPLHF
TGCGCCAGCAGCTCTCGCGGAGACGCCAATTCACCCCTCCACTTT
>.|.|TRBV10-3|TRBJ2-1
CAISPTGRDYNEQFF
TGTGCCATCAGCCCGACAGGGAGGGACTACAATGAGCAGTTCTTC
>.|many|TRBV28|TRBJ2-5
CASSGSTRETQYF
TGTGCCAGCAGCGGATCTACCAGAGAGACCCAGTACTTC
>TRBD2|few|TRBV12-3/TRBV12-4|TRBJ2-3
CASTLTSGVTDTQYF
TGTGCCAGCACTTTGACTAGCGGAGTCACAGATACGCAGTATTTT
>.|many|TRBV7-2|TRBJ1-4
CASSLDVHRVVANEKLFF
TGTGCCAGCAGCTTAGATGTGCACAGGGTGGTTGCTAATGAAAAACTGTTTTTT
>TRBD2|.|TRBV20-1|TRBJ2-1
CSASSGTSGSYNEQFF
TGCAGTGCTAGTAGTGGGACTAGCGGCTCCTACAATGAGCAGTTCTTC